The rows below give T cell receptor beta chains drawn from one sample of a study of CD8+CD57+ T cells in acquired aplastic anemia. One entry per CDR3 protein, called by TCRdb with MiXCR from the reads. The sample shows about 210,000 distinct CDR3 sequences, approximately 35% of them seen only once. Sequencing was carried out using sorted CD4+, CD8+, or CD8+CD57+ T cells (not recorded which) from PBMCs. The source is a human donor in good health, serving as a control. The CDR3 runs from the conserved cysteine through the conserved F or W. Fields, in order: D gene, clone size, J gene, V gene, CDR3 DNA, CDR3 protein. D genes are given only for firm matches. Clone size is stated in some rows and not others, as once, few, many or a class when expanded.

d_call: TRBD1; clone_size: many; j_call: TRBJ2-1; v_call: TRBV5-4; cdr3_nt: TGTGCCAGCAGCTTCTGGACAGGTGGGTCGGATGAGCAGTTCTTC; cdr3_aa: CASSFWTGGSDEQFF
d_call: NA; clone_size: NA; j_call: TRBJ2-6; v_call: TRBV19; cdr3_nt: TGTGCCAGTAGTTCCGCGGTTATGGCTGGGGCCAACGTCCTGACTTTC; cdr3_aa: CASSSAVMAGANVLTF
d_call: TRBD2; clone_size: many; j_call: TRBJ2-1; v_call: TRBV19; cdr3_nt: TGTGCCAGTAGGAGGACGAAGAAACTAGCGGGTTACAATGAGCAGTTCTTC; cdr3_aa: CASRRTKKLAGYNEQFF
d_call: NA; clone_size: many; j_call: TRBJ1-1; v_call: TRBV12-3/TRBV12-4; cdr3_nt: TGTGCCACGGACGGAGGGAACACTGAAGCTTTCTTT; cdr3_aa: CATDGGNTEAFF
d_call: NA; clone_size: once; j_call: TRBJ2-7; v_call: TRBV10-1; cdr3_nt: TGCGCCAGCAGTGAGTCAGGGCCCAACGAGCAGTACTTC; cdr3_aa: CASSESGPNEQYF
d_call: TRBD2; clone_size: many; j_call: TRBJ2-1; v_call: TRBV20-1; cdr3_nt: TGCAGTGCTGGAGGGACTAGCGGGAGCTCCTACAATGAGCAGTTCTTC; cdr3_aa: CSAGGTSGSSYNEQFF
d_call: TRBD2; clone_size: NA; j_call: TRBJ2-2; v_call: TRBV20-1; cdr3_nt: TGCAGCGTGGGACTAGCGGGGGCCGTGAACACCGGGGAGCTGTTTTTT; cdr3_aa: CSVGLAGAVNTGELFF
d_call: TRBD2; clone_size: NA; j_call: TRBJ2-3; v_call: TRBV12-3/TRBV12-4; cdr3_nt: TGTGCCAGCAGTTTGACTAGCGGGGGGGCAGATACGCAGTATTTT; cdr3_aa: CASSLTSGGADTQYF
d_call: NA; clone_size: many; j_call: TRBJ2-7; v_call: TRBV12-3/TRBV12-4; cdr3_nt: TGTGCCAGCAGTGTACAGGCCGGACTCCACTTC; cdr3_aa: CASSVQAGLHF
d_call: NA; clone_size: many; j_call: TRBJ2-5; v_call: TRBV7-9; cdr3_nt: TGTGCCAGCAGCTTTCAGGGGGGGGGGCAAGAGACCCAGTACTTC; cdr3_aa: CASSFQGGGQETQYF
d_call: TRBD1; clone_size: many; j_call: TRBJ2-1; v_call: TRBV2; cdr3_nt: TGTGCCAGCAGAACCAGACAGGGAAGCTCCTACAATGAGCAGTTCTTC; cdr3_aa: CASRTRQGSSYNEQFF
d_call: TRBD1; clone_size: NA; j_call: TRBJ2-5; v_call: TRBV5-1; cdr3_nt: TGCGCCAGCAGCTCCCAGGGGACAGGACAAGAGACCCAGTACTTC; cdr3_aa: CASSSQGTGQETQYF